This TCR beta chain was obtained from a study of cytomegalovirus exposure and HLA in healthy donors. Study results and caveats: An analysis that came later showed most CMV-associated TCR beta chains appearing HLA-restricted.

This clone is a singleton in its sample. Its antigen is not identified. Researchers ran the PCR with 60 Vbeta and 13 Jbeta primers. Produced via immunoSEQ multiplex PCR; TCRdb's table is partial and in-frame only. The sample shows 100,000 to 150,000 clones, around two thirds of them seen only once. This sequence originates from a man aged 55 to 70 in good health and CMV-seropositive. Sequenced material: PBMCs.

As DNA, the CDR3 is TGTGCCAGCAGCTTGCAGGGGACAGGGGGTGGCGAAAAACTGTTTTTT. Its protein is CASSLQGTGGGEKLFF. The chain links TRBV5-5 to TRBJ1-4; TRBD1 matches 11 bases. The CDR3 is made up of 16 amino acids. The trim removed 1 base at V and 8 bases at J, leaving 7 bases unmatched. From germline, CDR1 is SGHKS and CDR2 YYEKEE (reference sequence).